These 29 T cell receptor beta chains share one sample of origin, sequenced in a study of blood T cell repertoires in COVID-19. Method: immunoSEQ multiplex PCR; TCRdb's copy keeps in-frame clones and lacks some. The sample lists fewer than 350,000 clones, 86% occurring once. The sample taken for sequencing was peripheral blood. These receptors all stem from a man between 40 and 49 years old with active or convalescent COVID-19.

The chain recombines TRBV29-1 with TRBJ2-7, with 8 positions matching TRBD2. Germline trimming cut 2 bases from V and 4 bases from J; bases unmatched to any gene: 7. This CDR3 is 14 amino acids long. CDR1 SQVTM and CDR2 ANQGSEA come from the germline V gene. CDR3 in amino acids: CSVEFAGGTYEQYF. CDR3 sequence (DNA): TGCAGCGTTGAATTTGCGGGAGGTACTTACGAGCAGTACTTC.

The chain employs TRBV6-1 and TRBJ2-7, with 7 nucleotides matching TRBD2. The CDR3 has 16 amino acids. Looked up from germline, CDR1 is MNHNS and CDR2 is SASEGT. V gave up 0 bases and J gave up 4 bases; unmatched junction bases: 9. The CDR3 nucleotides read TGTGCCAGCAGTGAAGCGCCTAGCGGAGAATATTACGAGCAGTACTTC. Encoded protein: CASSEAPSGEYYEQYF.

The chain joins TRBV14 to TRBJ1-1; D possibly corresponds to TRBD1 (6 bases). The CDR3 is 13 amino acids. Germline values: CDR1 SGHDN, CDR2 FVKESK. Trimming took off 0 bases at V and 7 bases at J, with 9 bases between the two ends. The CDR3 spells CASSQDQGSEAFF. CDR3 nucleotides: TGTGCCAGCAGCCAAGACCAGGGGAGTGAAGCTTTCTTT. The complete variable domain, with remaining parts taken from reference TRBV14 and TRBJ1-1, reads EAGVTQFPSHSVIEKGQTVTLRCDPISGHDNLYWYRRVMGKEIKFLLHFVKESKQDESGMPNNRFLAERTGGTYSTLKVQPAELEDSGVYFCASSQDQGSEAFFGQGTRLTVV.

The chain has TRBV19 and TRBJ2-1; maybe TRBD2 (5 bases). The CDR3 runs to 16 residues. Trimming took 5 bases from V and 2 from J, leaving 16 bases between them. Looked up from germline, CDR1 is LNHDA and CDR2 is SQIVND (reference sequence). The CDR3 nucleotides read TGTGCCAGTAGTCGTGAGGACTTCATCACCTACAATGAGCAGTTCTTC. Its translation: CASSREDFITYNEQFF.

This clone has only one observation. The rearrangement links TRBV19 to TRBJ1-2, with D maybe TRBD1 (5 bases). Germline CDR1 is LNHDA and CDR2 is SQIVND (reference sequence). This CDR3 contains 14 residues. V lost 5 bases and J 4 bases, leaving 14 bases between the germline ends. CDR3 loop: CASSPRRGGYGYTF. The CDR3 DNA reads TGTGCCAGTAGTCCGAGGCGGGGCGGCTATGGCTACACCTTC. Full variable domain (missing parts from reference TRBV19 and TRBJ1-2): DGGITQSPKYLFRKEGQNVTLSCEQNLNHDAMYWYRQDPGQGLRLIYYSQIVNDFQKGDIAEGYSVSREKKESFPLTVTSAQKNPTAFYLCASSPRRGGYGYTFGSGTRLTVV.

The rearrangement uses TRBV30 and TRBJ1-2; 7 bases match TRBD1. The CDR3 is made up of 15 amino acids. V was pared by 1 base and J by 3 bases, with 8 bases of the junction left unmatched. Germline values: CDR1 GTSNPN, CDR2 SVGIG (reference sequence). The CDR3 loop is CAWSGNRGLDYGYTF. The CDR3 DNA reads as TGTGCCTGGAGTGGGAACAGGGGTCTCGACTATGGCTACACCTTC.

This chain links TRBV7-2 with TRBJ1-1; unclear D gene. Germline V lookup: CDR1 SGHTA, CDR2 FQGNSA. The germline V and J ends were trimmed by 5 bases and 12 bases, with 28 bases remaining between them. The CDR3 is made up of 16 amino acids. This CDR3 reads CASSPSYYRGVKETFF. The CDR3 coding sequence is TGTGCCAGCAGCCCTTCTTACTACCGCGGCGTTAAGGAAACTTTCTTT.

This chain connects TRBV6-2 or TRBV6-3 to TRBJ2-4; a weak D match, TRBD1 (6 bases). The V end lost 6 bases, the J end lost 6 bases, and 6 bases lay between the germline ends. The CDR3 extends over 11 amino acids. The germline CDR1 and CDR2 sequences are MNHEY and SVGEGT. The CDR3 bases are TGTGCCAGCAGCAGGGGAAACATTCAGTACTTC. Its translation: CASSRGNIQYF.

The chain carries TRBV18 and TRBJ1-2, with TRBD1 identical over 9 bases. The germline CDR1 and CDR2 sequences are KGHSH and LQKENI. Unmatched junction bases numbered 8, after V lost 5 bases and J lost 1 base. The CDR3 sequence is 16 residues long. CDR3 DNA: TGTGCCAGCTCAGCGGCCGGGACAGGGATTAACTATGGCTACACCTTC. Amino acid sequence: CASSAAGTGINYGYTF.

The chain is built from TRBV7-3 and TRBJ1-3; D unclear. Germline loops: CDR1 SGHTA, CDR2 FQGTGA. V was pared by 6 bases and J by 4 bases, with 7 bases between. This CDR3 has 12 amino acids. The CDR3 DNA reads TGTGCCAGCAGTCCCGGGGGAAACACCATATATTTT. Translating gives CASSPGGNTIYF. The full variable domain, rest sourced from reference TRBV7-3 and TRBJ1-3, is GAGVSQTPSNKVTEKGKYVELRCDPISGHTALYWYRQSLGQGPEFLIYFQGTGAADDSGLPNDRFFAVRPEGSVSTLKIQRTERGDSAVYLCASSPGGNTIYFGEGSWLTVV.

This chain joins TRBV6-5 and TRBJ2-7, with a possible D match to TRBD2 (5 bases). The CDR3 is 12 residues long. Germline assignment: CDR1 MNHEY and CDR2 SVGAGI. Trimming removed 6 bases at V and 3 bases at J, with 9 bases between. The CDR3 region is CASREDDYEQYF. DNA of the CDR3: TGTGCCAGCAGGGAGGACGACTACGAGCAGTACTTC.

The chain couples TRBV7-9 to TRBJ1-4; TRBD1 might be the D (5 bases). Trimming removed 0 bases at V and 6 bases at J, with 11 bases between. CDR3 length: 15 amino acids. CDR1 and CDR2 (germline): SEHNR, FQNEAQ (reference sequence). The CDR3 coding sequence is TGTGCCAGCAGCTTAGCGGGGACGGGGGATGAAAAACTGTTTTTT. Its translation is CASSLAGTGDEKLFF.

The chain has TRBV25-1 and TRBJ1-6; 9 nucleotides line up with TRBD1. The CDR3 runs 14 residues. The V gene end was trimmed by 4 bases and the J gene end by 9 bases; junction bases not matched to a gene: 4. Germline V CDR1 and CDR2: MGHDK, SYGVNS. The CDR3, as DNA: TGTGCCAGCAGTGGGGGACAGGGAGGTTCACCCCTCCACTTT. Amino acids: CASSGGQGGSPLHF.

The chain is built from TRBV12-3 or TRBV12-4 and TRBJ2-2; D unresolved. The CDR3 consists of 11 residues. Trimming removed 3 bases from V and 7 bases from J, with 3 bases in between. CDR3 nucleotides: TGTGCCAGCAGTTTCTTCGGGGAGCTGTTTTTT. Translated, it gives CASSFFGELFF.

V and J are TRBV28 and TRBJ2-2, with 9 nucleotides matching TRBD1. Germline CDR1 reads MDHEN; CDR2 reads SYDVKM. The V and J ends lost 3 bases and 6 bases, in that order; junction bases with no gene match: 8. The CDR3 runs 16 residues. The CDR3 reads CASSFWGQGIAGELFF. The CDR3 bases are TGTGCCAGCAGTTTCTGGGGACAGGGAATCGCCGGGGAGCTGTTTTTT. Looking up the rest from reference TRBV28 and TRBJ2-2 gives the full variable domain: DVKVTQSSRYLVKRTGEKVFLECVQDMDHENMFWYRQDPGLGLRLIYFSYDVKMKEKGDIPEGYSVSREKKERFSLILESASTNQTSMYLCASSFWGQGIAGELFFGEGSRLTVL.

This clone was observed once. The chain joins TRBV9 to TRBJ2-1, with D maybe TRBD2 (6 bases). In germline, CDR1 is SGDLS, CDR2 YYNGEE. CDR3 length: 14 amino acids. V was trimmed by 0 bases and J by 8 bases, leaving 12 bases between them. In DNA form, the CDR3 reads TGTGCCAGCAGCGTAGCGGGAGTATCCGATGAGCAGTTCTTC. As protein: CASSVAGVSDEQFF.

The chain carries TRBV11-2 and TRBJ2-1, with 10 bases fitting TRBD2. Germline CDR1 reads SGHAT; CDR2 reads FQNNGV. The V segment lost 1 base and the J segment 3 bases; nucleotides outside the gene matches: 3. The CDR3 is 16 amino acids. The CDR3 DNA is TGTGCCAGCAGCTTAGCAGCGGGGGGGATCTACAATGAGCAGTTCTTC. Its protein product is CASSLAAGGIYNEQFF.

This clone has a handful of counts. The chain combines TRBV2 with TRBJ2-1; D is perhaps TRBD1 (6 bases). Germline values: CDR1 SNHLY, CDR2 FYNNEI. Trimming removed 8 bases from V and 5 bases from J, with 16 bases in between. The CDR3 is 14 amino acids. Here the CDR3 DNA reads TGTGCCAGCCACGGACGGGACACCGACAATGAGCAGTTCTTC. The encoded protein is CASHGRDTDNEQFF. The full variable domain, completed using reference TRBV2 and TRBJ2-1, is EPEVTQTPSHQVTQMGQEVILRCVPISNHLYFYWYRQILGQKVEFLVSFYNNEISEKSEIFDDQFSVERPDGSNFTLKIRSTKLEDSAMYFCASHGRDTDNEQFFGPGTRLTVL.

The CDR3 DNA follows: TGTGCCACCGGGCTCACCACTAGCTCTGGAAACACCATATATTTT. Translated, it gives CATGLTTSSGNTIYF. The gene calls are TRBV15 and TRBJ1-3; D is undetermined. Trimming stripped 8 bases from V and 0 bases from J, with 14 bases between. The CDR3 is 15 amino acids. Germline V gene data show CDR1 as LNHNV and CDR2 as YYDKDF (reference sequence). The whole variable domain, remainder taken from reference TRBV15 and TRBJ1-3, is DAMVIQNPRYQVTQFGKPVTLSCSQTLNHNVMYWYQQKSSQAPKLLFHYYDKDFNNEADTPDNFQSRRPNTSFCFLDIRSPGLGDTAMYLCATGLTTSSGNTIYFGEGSWLTVV.

This clone was recorded only once. The J gene is TRBJ1-2, the V gene TRBV19, with 7 nucleotides matching TRBD1. J gave up 1 base and V 8 bases, and 7 bases lay outside the gene matches. CDR3 length equals 14 residues. Germline loops: CDR1 LNHDA, CDR2 SQIVND (reference sequence). The CDR3 loop is CASYPGQSNYGYTF. Here the CDR3 DNA reads TGTGCCAGTTATCCGGGACAGAGTAACTATGGCTACACCTTC.

The rearrangement links TRBV5-1 to TRBJ2-3, with TRBD1 matching 9 bases. J lost 6 bases, V lost 4 bases, and 9 bases had no gene match. The CDR3 totals 15 residues. Germline CDR1 SGHRS, CDR2 YFSETQ. Written as DNA, the CDR3 is TGCGCCAGCAGCGGACAGGGGTTCATAGGTGATACGCAGTATTTT. Residues: CASSGQGFIGDTQYF.

The rearrangement links TRBV30 to TRBJ1-1, with D maybe TRBD1 (5 bases). The CDR3 is made up of 13 amino acids. Trimming took off 4 bases at V and 11 bases at J, with 20 bases between the two ends. Germline V gene lookup returns CDR1 GTSNPN and CDR2 SVGIG (reference sequence). CDR3 amino acids: CAWTRRGTRGAFF. DNA of the CDR3: TGTGCCTGGACTCGACGGGGGACCCGAGGGGCTTTCTTT.

The CDR3 bases are TGTGCCAGCAGTTCCGTTTTGGGGGGGAGGAATCAGCCCCAGCATTTT. Amino acids: CASSSVLGGRNQPQHF. The rearrangement uses TRBV6-5 and TRBJ1-5; D possibly corresponds to TRBD1 (5 bases). Germline assignment: CDR1 MNHEY and CDR2 SVGAGI. Trimming stripped 4 bases from V and 4 bases from J, with 17 bases between. This CDR3 is built from 16 residues.

The gene calls are TRBV19 and TRBJ1-5, with D possibly being TRBD1 (5 bases). Looked up from germline, CDR1 is LNHDA and CDR2 is SQIVND (reference sequence). V was trimmed by 5 bases and J by 2 bases, leaving 10 bases between them. This CDR3 spans 14 amino acids. DNA of the CDR3: TGTGCCAGTAGTTATGACAGCCGCAATCAGCCCCAGCATTTT. Encoded protein: CASSYDSRNQPQHF.

As for this clone: The sample has other DNA sequences that encode this CDR3 too. CDR3: CASSLGLYGYTF. The DNA of the CDR3 is TGTGCCAGCAGTTTAGGACTCTATGGCTACACCTTC. This chain joins TRBV28 and TRBJ1-2; D is undetermined. There are 12 residues in the CDR3. The germline V gene encodes CDR1 MDHEN and CDR2 SYDVKM. Trimming took off 2 bases at V and 4 bases at J, with 5 bases between the two ends.

The rearrangement joins TRBV28 to TRBJ1-5; weak D call: TRBD1 (6 bases). CDR1 and CDR2 (germline): MDHEN, SYDVKM. Trimming took 8 bases from V and 5 from J, leaving 10 bases between them. This CDR3 region has 12 residues. This chain's CDR3 is CASGRTDQPQHF. The CDR3 region has the DNA TGTGCCAGCGGCAGGACAGATCAGCCCCAGCATTTT.

In this sample, this clone turned up once. The chain combines TRBV6-1 with TRBJ1-2; a possible D gene is TRBD1 (6 bases). V lost 2 bases to trimming and J lost 8 bases, with 18 bases between them. The CDR3 covers 15 residues. Per germline, CDR1 MNHNS and CDR2 SASEGT. In DNA form, the CDR3 reads TGTGCCAGCAGTGAATCCCCCACACAGGGCTGGGGCTACACCTTC. Protein product: CASSESPTQGWGYTF.

The gene calls are TRBV19 and TRBJ1-2, with D perhaps TRBD1 (5 bases). Germline V gives CDR1 LNHDA, CDR2 SQIVND (reference sequence). This CDR3 has 13 amino acids. The germline V and J ends were trimmed by 3 bases and 8 bases, with 13 bases remaining between them. The CDR3 sequence is CASSMSGLEGYTF. CDR3 DNA: TGTGCCAGTAGTATGTCAGGGTTAGAAGGCTACACCTTC.

This clone was seen only a few times. The chain combines TRBV3-1 (or the pseudogene TRBV3-2) with TRBJ1-4, with unresolved D. The germline CDR1 and CDR2 sequences are LGHDT and YNNKEL (reference sequence). This CDR3 spans 12 amino acids. Trimming took off 3 bases at V and 12 bases at J, with 11 bases between the two ends. DNA for the CDR3: TGTGCCAGCAGCCACGCCGCCCGGGAACTGTTTTTT. Translation: CASSHAARELFF.